This T cell receptor beta chain is drawn from a study of blood T cells in healthy people across ages. General observations from the study: Older individuals had lower TCR beta diversity per million T cells (the decline was roughly linear). Donors of long life had a larger count of naive CD4+ cells and greater diversity than aged donors.

Details on this clonotype: Its specificity is not known.

The CDR3 length is 12 residues. Germline V CDR1 and CDR2: DFQATT, SNEGSKA (reference sequence). Primers used in a second PCR of roughly 7 to 11 cycles were a sample-barcoded 5' primer and a J-beta primer mix. TCRdb passed the 5' RACE reads through MiXCR, listing each CDR3 protein once. The sample contains 1.5 million to 2 million distinct CDR3 sequences, about 50% of which appear only once. The origin of this receptor is a middle-aged woman in good health. The material sequenced was blood. This chain links TRBV20-1 with TRBJ1-2; D ambiguous. CDR3 loop: CSAQPPNYGYTF. The CDR3 DNA reads TGCAGCGCCCAACCCCCTAACTATGGCTACACCTTC.